These T cell receptor beta chains were read from a single sample in a study of Graves' ophthalmopathy and Graves' hyperthyroidism. TCRdb independently ran MiXCR on the multiplex PCR reads; one entry per CDR3 protein. Among roughly 400,000 distinct CDR3 sequences listed, roughly 17% were seen once. The sequencing sample was made of peripheral blood. The receptors derive from an adult woman with stable Graves' hyperthyroidism. The CDR3 runs from the conserved cysteine through the conserved F or W. A D gene is named only where the DNA matches it firmly. A row's size may be missing; if present it is once, few, many or a size class.

many,TRBV4-1,14,TRBJ2-5,NA,CASSVGPLQETQYF,TGCGCCTCTTCCGTGGGGCCGCTTCAAGAGACCCAGTACTTC
many,TRBV12-3/TRBV12-4,14,TRBJ2-7,TRBD2,CASSQSGTPYEQYF,TGTGCCAGCAGTCAAAGCGGGACCCCCTACGAGCAGTACTTC
many,TRBV6-1,14,TRBJ1-2,NA,CASSERDQTYGYTF,TGTGCCAGCAGTGAACGAGATCAAACCTATGGCTACACCTTC
many,TRBV6-2/TRBV6-3,16,TRBJ2-7,TRBD1,CASSRQGAHNSYEQYF,TGTGCCAGCAGCCGACAGGGGGCTCACAATTCTTACGAGCAGTACTTC
many,TRBV4-2,14,TRBJ1-2,NA,CASTFKEGRGGYTF,TGTGCCAGCACTTTTAAGGAGGGGAGGGGTGGCTACACCTTC
many,TRBV28,12,TRBJ2-7,NA,CCSGSDSYEQYF,TGTTGTAGCGGAAGTGACTCCTACGAGCAGTACTTC
NA,TRBV7-2,16,TRBJ2-5,TRBD1,CASSPGGTGGAETQYF,TGTGCCAGCAGCCCAGGTGGGACAGGGGGCGCAGAGACCCAGTACTTC
NA,TRBV11-2,16,TRBJ1-2,NA,CASSFPGLGQNYDYTF,TGTGCCAGCAGCTTCCCCGGGCTAGGACAGAACTATGACTACACCTTC
NA,TRBV4-3,17,TRBJ2-6,NA,CASSQDTKPSGANVLTF,TGCGCCAGCAGCCAAGATACGAAACCCTCTGGGGCCAACGTCCTGACTTTC
many,TRBV6-2/TRBV6-3,17,TRBJ2-3,NA,CASSYSSRADPTDTQYF,TGTGCCAGCAGTTACTCCAGTAGAGCGGACCCCACAGATACGCAGTATTTT